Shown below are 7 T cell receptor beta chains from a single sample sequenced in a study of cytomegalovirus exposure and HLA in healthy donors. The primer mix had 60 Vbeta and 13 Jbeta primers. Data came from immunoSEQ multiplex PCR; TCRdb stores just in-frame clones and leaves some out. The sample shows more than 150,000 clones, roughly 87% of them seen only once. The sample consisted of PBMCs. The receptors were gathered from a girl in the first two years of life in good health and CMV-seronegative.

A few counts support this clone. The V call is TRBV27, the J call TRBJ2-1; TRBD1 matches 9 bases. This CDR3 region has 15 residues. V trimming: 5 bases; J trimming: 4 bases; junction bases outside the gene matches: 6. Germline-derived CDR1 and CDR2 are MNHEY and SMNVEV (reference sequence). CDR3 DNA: TGTGCCAGCAGTCGACCGGGACAGGGATACAATGAGCAGTTCTTC. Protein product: CASSRPGQGYNEQFF.

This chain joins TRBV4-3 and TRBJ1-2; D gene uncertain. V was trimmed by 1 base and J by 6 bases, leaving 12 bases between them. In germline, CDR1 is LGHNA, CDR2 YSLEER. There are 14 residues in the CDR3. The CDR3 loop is CASSQAAGYDGYTF. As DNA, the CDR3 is TGCGCCAGCAGCCAAGCGGCAGGTTATGATGGCTACACCTTC.

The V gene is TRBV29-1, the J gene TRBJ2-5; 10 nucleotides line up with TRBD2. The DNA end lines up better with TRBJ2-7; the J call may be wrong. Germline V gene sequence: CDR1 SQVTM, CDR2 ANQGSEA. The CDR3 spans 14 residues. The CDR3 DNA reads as TGCAGCGTTTCGCCCGGGACTAGCGACTTCGAGCAGTACTTC. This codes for CSVSPGTSDFEQYF.

The CDR3 bases are TGTGCCAGTAGTATAGATGGGGCAGGGTTGGACGAGCAGTACTTC. This translates into CASSIDGAGLDEQYF. This chain uses TRBV19 with TRBJ2-7; a possible D gene is TRBD1 (5 bases). V lost 0 bases and J 5 bases, leaving 14 bases between the germline ends. The CDR3 spans 15 residues. Germline V lookup: CDR1 LNHDA, CDR2 SQIVND (reference sequence).

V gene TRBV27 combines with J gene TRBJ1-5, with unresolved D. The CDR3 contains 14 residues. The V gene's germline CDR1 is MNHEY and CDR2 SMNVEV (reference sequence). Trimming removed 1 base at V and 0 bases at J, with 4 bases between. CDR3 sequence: CASSLLASNQPQHF. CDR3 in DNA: TGTGCCAGCAGTTTATTGGCTAGCAATCAGCCCCAGCATTTT.

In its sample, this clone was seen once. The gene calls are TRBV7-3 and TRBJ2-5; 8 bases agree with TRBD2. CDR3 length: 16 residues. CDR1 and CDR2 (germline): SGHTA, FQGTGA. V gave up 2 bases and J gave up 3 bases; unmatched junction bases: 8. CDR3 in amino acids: CASSLSPGLGKETQYF. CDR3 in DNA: TGTGCCAGCAGCTTATCACCGGGACTAGGCAAAGAGACCCAGTACTTC.

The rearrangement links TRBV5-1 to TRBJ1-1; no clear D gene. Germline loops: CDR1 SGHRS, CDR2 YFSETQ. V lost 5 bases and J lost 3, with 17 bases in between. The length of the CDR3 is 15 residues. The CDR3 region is CASRLNYGDYTEAFF. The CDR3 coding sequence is TGCGCCAGCAGGTTGAACTACGGAGACTACACTGAAGCTTTCTTT. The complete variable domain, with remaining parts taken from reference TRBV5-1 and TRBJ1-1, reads KAGVTQTPRYLIKTRGQQVTLSCSPISGHRSVSWYQQTPGQGLQFLFEYFSETQRNKGNFPGRFSGRQFSNSRSEMNVSTLELGDSALYLCASRLNYGDYTEAFFGQGTRLTVV.